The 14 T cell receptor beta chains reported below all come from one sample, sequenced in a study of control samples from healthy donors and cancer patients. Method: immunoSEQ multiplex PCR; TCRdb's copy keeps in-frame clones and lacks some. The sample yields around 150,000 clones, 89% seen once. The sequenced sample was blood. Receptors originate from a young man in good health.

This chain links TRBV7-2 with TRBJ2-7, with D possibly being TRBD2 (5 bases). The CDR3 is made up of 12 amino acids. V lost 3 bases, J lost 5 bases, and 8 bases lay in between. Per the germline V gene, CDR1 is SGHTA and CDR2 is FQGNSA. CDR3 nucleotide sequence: TGTGCCAGCAGCTTCCCCGGGAACGAGCAGTACTTC. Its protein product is CASSFPGNEQYF.

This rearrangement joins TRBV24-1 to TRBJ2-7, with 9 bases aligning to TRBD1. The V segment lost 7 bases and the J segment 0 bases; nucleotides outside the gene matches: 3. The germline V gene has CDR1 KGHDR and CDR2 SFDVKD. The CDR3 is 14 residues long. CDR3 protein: CATSSDRGSYEQYF. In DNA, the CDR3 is TGTGCCACCAGCTCGGACAGGGGCTCCTACGAGCAGTACTTC.

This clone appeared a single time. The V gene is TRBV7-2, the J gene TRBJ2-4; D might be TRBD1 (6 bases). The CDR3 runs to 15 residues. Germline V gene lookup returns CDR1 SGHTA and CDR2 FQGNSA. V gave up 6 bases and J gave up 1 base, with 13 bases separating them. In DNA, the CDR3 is TGTGCCAGCAGGGATGAGCAGGGGGCCAAAAACATTCAGTACTTC. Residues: CASRDEQGAKNIQYF. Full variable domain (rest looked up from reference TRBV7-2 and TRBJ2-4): GAGVSQSPSNKVTEKGKDVELRCDPISGHTALYWYRQSLGQGLEFLIYFQGNSAPDKSGLPSDRFSAERTGGSVSTLTIQRTQQEDSAVYLCASRDEQGAKNIQYFGAGTRLSVL.

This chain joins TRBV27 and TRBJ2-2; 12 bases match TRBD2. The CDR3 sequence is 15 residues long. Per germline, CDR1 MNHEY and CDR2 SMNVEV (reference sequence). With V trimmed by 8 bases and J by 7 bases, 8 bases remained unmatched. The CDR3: CASLRLAGEGGELFF. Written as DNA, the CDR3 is TGTGCCAGCCTAAGACTAGCGGGAGAGGGCGGGGAGCTGTTTTTT.

In DNA form, the CDR3 reads TGTGCCAGCAGCGGGTATTACAATGAGCAGTTCTTC. Translated, it gives CASSGYYNEQFF. The gene calls are TRBV6-2 or TRBV6-3 and TRBJ2-1; D unclear. Trimming cost V 6 bases and J 4 bases, with 7 bases left between them. The CDR3 has 12 amino acids. CDR1 is MNHEY, CDR2 SVGEGT, per germline.

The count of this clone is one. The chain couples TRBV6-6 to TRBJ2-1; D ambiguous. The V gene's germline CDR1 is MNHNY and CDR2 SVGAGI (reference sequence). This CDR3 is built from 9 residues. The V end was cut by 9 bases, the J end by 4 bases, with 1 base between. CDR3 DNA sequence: TGTGCCAGTTACAATGAGCAGTTCTTC. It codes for CASYNEQFF.

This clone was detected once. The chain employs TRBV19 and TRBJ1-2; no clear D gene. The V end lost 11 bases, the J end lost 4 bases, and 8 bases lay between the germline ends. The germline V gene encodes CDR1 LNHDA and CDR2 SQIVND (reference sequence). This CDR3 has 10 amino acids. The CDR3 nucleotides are TGTGCCGATGACATCTATGGCTACACCTTC. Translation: CADDIYGYTF.

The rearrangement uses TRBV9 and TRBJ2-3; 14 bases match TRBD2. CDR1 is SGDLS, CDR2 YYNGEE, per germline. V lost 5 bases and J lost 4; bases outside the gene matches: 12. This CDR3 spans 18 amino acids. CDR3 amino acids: CASSTTSGLAGGPDTQYF. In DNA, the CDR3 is TGTGCCAGCAGTACAACCTCCGGACTAGCGGGAGGACCAGATACGCAGTATTTT.

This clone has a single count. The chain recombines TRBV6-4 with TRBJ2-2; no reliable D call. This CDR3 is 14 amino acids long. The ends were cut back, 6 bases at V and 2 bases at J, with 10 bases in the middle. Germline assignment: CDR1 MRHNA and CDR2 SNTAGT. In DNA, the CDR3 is TGTGCCAGCAGCTTATGGGGAAACACCGGGGAGCTGTTTTTT. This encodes CASSLWGNTGELFF.

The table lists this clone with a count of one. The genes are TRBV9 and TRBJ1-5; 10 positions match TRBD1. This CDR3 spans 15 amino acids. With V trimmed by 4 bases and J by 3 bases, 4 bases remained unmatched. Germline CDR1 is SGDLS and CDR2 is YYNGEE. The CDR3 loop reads CASSPGTGVNQPQHF. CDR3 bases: TGTGCCAGCAGCCCCGGGACAGGGGTCAATCAGCCCCAGCATTTT.

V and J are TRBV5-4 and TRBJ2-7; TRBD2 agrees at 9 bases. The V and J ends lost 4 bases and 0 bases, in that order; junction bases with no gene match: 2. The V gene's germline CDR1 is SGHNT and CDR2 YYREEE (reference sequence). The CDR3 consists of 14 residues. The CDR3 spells CASSIAGDSYEQYF. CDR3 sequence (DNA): TGTGCCAGCAGCATAGCGGGAGACTCCTACGAGCAGTACTTC.

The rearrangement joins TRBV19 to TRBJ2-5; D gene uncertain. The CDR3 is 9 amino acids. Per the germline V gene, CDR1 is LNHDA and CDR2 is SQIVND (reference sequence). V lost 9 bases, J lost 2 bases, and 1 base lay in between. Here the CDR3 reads CARQETQYF. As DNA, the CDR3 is TGTGCCAGGCAAGAGACCCAGTACTTC.

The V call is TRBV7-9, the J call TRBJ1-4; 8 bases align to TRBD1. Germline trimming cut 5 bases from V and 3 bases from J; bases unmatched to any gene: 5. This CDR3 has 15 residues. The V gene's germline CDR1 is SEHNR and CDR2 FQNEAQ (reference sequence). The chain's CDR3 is CASSENRGSNEKLFF. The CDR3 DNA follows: TGTGCCAGCAGCGAGAACAGGGGGTCTAATGAAAAACTGTTTTTT.

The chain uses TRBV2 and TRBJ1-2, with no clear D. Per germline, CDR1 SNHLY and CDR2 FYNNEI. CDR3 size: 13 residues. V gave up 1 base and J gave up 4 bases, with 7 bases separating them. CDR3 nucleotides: TGTGCCAGCAGTGAAGACGGATCCTATGGCTACACCTTC. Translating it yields CASSEDGSYGYTF.